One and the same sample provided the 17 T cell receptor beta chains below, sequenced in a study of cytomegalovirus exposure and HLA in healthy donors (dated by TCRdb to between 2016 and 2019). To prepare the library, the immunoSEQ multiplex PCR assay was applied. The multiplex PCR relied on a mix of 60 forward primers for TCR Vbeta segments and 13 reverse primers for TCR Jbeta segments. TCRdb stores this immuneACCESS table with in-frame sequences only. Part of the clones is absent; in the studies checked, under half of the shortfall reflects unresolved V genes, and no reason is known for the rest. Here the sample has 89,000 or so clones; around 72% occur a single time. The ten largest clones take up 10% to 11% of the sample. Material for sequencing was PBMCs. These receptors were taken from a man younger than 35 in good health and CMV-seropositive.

The CDR3 sequence: CASSLQGTNEKLFF. CDR3 coding DNA: TGTGCCAGCAGCTTACAGGGGACTAATGAAAAACTGTTTTTT. This chain links TRBV5-6 with TRBJ1-4; 7 nucleotides agree with TRBD1. CDR3 length: 14 residues. Germline CDR1 and CDR2: SGHDT and YYEEEE. V lost 2 bases to trimming and J lost 2 bases; unmatched junction nucleotides: 0.

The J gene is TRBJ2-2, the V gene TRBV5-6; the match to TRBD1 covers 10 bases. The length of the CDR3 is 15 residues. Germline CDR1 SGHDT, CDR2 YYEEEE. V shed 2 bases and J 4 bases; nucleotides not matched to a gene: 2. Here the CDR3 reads CASSLGTGVTGELFF. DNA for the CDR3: TGTGCCAGCAGCTTAGGGACAGGGGTCACCGGGGAGCTGTTTTTT.

The CDR3 reads CASSLVEGGERNTEAFF. CDR3 nucleotide sequence: TGTGCCAGCAGCTTAGTCGAGGGTGGTGAGAGGAACACTGAAGCTTTCTTT. The chain joins TRBV7-9 to TRBJ1-1; no clear D gene. This CDR3 comprises 17 residues. Germline CDR1 is SEHNR and CDR2 is FQNEAQ (reference sequence). V lost 1 base, J lost 1 base, and 16 bases lay in between.

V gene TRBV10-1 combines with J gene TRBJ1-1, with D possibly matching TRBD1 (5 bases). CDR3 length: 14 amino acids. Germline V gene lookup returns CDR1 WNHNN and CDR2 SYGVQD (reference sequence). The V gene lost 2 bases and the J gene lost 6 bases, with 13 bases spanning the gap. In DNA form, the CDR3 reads TGCGCCAGCAGTGAGATCCAGGGCCGCTCTGAAGCTTTCTTT. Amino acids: CASSEIQGRSEAFF.

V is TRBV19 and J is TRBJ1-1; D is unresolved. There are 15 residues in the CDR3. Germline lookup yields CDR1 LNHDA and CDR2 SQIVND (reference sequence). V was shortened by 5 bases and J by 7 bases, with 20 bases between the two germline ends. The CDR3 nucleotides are TGTGCCAGTAGTCCGGGAAAACCCTCTAAAGGTGAAGCTTTCTTT. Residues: CASSPGKPSKGEAFF. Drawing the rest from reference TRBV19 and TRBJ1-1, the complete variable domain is DGGITQSPKYLFRKEGQNVTLSCEQNLNHDAMYWYRQDPGQGLRLIYYSQIVNDFQKGDIAEGYSVSREKKESFPLTVTSAQKNPTAFYLCASSPGKPSKGEAFFGQGTRLTVV.

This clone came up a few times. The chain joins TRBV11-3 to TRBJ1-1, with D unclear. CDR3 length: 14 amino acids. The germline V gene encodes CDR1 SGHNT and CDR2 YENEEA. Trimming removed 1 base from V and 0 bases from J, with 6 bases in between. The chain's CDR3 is CASSLGGMNTEAFF. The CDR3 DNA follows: TGTGCCAGCAGCTTAGGAGGGATGAACACTGAAGCTTTCTTT.

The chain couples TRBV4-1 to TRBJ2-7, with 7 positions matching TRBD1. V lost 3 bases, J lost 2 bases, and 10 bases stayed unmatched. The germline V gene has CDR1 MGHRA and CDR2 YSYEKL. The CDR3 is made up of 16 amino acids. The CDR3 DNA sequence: TGCGCCAGCAGCCAGCCTCGGACAGGTGAGACCTACGAGCAGTACTTC. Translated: CASSQPRTGETYEQYF.

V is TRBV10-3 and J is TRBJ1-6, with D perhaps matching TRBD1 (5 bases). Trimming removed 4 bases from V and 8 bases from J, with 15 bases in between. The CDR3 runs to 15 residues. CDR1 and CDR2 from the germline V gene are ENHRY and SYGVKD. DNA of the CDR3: TGTGCCATCAGTGCTACTCTCAGGGAGGATTCACCCCTCCACTTT. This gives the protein CAISATLREDSPLHF.

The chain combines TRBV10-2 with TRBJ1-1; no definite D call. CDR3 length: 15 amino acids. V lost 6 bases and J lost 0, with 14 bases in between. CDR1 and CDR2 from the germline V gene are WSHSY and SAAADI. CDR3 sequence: CASRALPVMNTEAFF. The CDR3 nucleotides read TGCGCCAGCAGAGCCCTTCCGGTTATGAACACTGAAGCTTTCTTT.

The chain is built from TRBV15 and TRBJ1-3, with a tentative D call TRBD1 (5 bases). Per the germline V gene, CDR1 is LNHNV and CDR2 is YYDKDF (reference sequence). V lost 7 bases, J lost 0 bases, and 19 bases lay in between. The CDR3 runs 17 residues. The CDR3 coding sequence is TGTGCCACCATCGAAACCCCGGACATCAGCTCTGGAAACACCATATATTTT. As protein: CATIETPDISSGNTIYF.

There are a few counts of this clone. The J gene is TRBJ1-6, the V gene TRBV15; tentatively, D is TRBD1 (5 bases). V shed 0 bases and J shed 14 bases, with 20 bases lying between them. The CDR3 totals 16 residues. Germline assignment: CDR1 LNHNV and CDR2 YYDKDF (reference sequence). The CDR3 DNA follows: TGTGCCACCAGCAGAGACGGCGGGGCTGGGGTTATGTCCCTCCACTTT. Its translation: CATSRDGGAGVMSLHF.

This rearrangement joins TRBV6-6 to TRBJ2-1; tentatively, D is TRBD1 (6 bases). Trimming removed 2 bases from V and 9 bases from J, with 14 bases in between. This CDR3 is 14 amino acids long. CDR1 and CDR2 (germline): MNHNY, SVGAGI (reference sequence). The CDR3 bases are TGTGCCAGCAGTTACGCAAACAGGGACCCTGAGCAGTTCTTC. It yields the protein CASSYANRDPEQFF.

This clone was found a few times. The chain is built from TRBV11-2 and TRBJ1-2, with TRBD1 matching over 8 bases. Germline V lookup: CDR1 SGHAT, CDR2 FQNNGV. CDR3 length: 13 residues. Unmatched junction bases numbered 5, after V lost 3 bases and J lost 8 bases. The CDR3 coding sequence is TGTGCCAGCAGCTTGACAGGGGCGGTGGGCTACACCTTC. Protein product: CASSLTGAVGYTF.

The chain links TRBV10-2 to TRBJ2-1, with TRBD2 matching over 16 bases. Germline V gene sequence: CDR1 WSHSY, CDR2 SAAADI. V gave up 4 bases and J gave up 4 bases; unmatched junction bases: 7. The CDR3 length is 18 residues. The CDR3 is CASSAGTSGGEPYNEQFF. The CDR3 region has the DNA TGCGCCAGCAGTGCCGGGACTAGCGGGGGGGAACCGTACAATGAGCAGTTCTTC.

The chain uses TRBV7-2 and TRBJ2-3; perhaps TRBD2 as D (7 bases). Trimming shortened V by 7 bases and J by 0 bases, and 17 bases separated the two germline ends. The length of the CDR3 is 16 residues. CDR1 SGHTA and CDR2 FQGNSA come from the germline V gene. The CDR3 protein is CASTRGGRTSTDTQYF. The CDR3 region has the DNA TGTGCCAGCACCAGGGGAGGGCGTACAAGCACAGATACGCAGTATTTT.

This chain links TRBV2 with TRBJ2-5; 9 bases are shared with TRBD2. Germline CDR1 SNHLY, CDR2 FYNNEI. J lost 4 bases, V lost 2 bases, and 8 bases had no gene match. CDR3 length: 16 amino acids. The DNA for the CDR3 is TGTGCCAGCAGTGAATCGTTGCGGGGGGGAGGAGAGACCCAGTACTTC. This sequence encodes CASSESLRGGGETQYF.

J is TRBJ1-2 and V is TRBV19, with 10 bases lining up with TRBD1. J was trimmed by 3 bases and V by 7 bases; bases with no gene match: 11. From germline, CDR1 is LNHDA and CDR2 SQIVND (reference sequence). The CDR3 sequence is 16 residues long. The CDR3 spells CASTILADRGYYGYTF. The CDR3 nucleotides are TGTGCCAGTACCATATTGGCGGACAGGGGGTACTATGGCTACACCTTC. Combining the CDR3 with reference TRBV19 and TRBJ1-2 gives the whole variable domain DGGITQSPKYLFRKEGQNVTLSCEQNLNHDAMYWYRQDPGQGLRLIYYSQIVNDFQKGDIAEGYSVSREKKESFPLTVTSAQKNPTAFYLCASTILADRGYYGYTFGSGTRLTVV.